The present T cell receptor (beta chain) was sequenced within a study of T cells after yellow fever vaccination. In the study overall: Investigators sorted EM, EMRA, CM and Tscm memory subsets, relying on CD3, CD45RA, CCR7 and CD95. Study-wide results and limits: The secondary T-cell response peaked on day 5, not day 15, but was weaker. Most clones from primary vaccination were detected again post-booster (about 95% CD4, roughly 85% CD8).

This clonotype has ten or more counts. Template switching by 5'RACE produced TCR cDNA, adding a universal primer site and UMIs. TCRdb reprocessed the 5' RACE reads via MiXCR and lists one record per CDR3 protein. Of some 26,000 distinct CDR3 sequences listed, less than 4% were seen once; the top ten hold roughly 0.9%. The sequenced sample was PBMCs, either bulk or a sorted T-cell subset (CD4+, CD8+, memory, or dextramer-sorted; not recorded which), obtained about 41 days after the first yellow fever vaccination. This clonotype was obtained from a young man who received the YFV17D yellow fever vaccine.

As DNA, the CDR3 is TGTGCCAGCTCACCAACAACGGCTAGCCCGTTCTTC. As protein: CASSPTTASPFF. The chain links TRBV18 to TRBJ2-1; D perhaps matches TRBD2 (5 bases). CDR3 size: 12 residues. From germline, CDR1 is KGHSH and CDR2 LQKENI. V lost 2 bases, J lost 15 bases, and 14 bases lay in between.